This T cell receptor (beta chain) came from a study of patients and donors after allogeneic stem cell transplantation. This clonotype was counted only a few times. The CDR3 has 13 residues. Deletions cut 5 bases from V and 6 bases from J, with 12 bases between. From the RT-PCR reads, TCRdb called clonotypes with MiXCR, one entry per CDR3 protein. The sample carries over 150,000 distinct CDR3 sequences, around two fifths recorded once. Sequencing input: blood, either unsorted or a sorted T cell fraction (not recorded which). The V and J genes are TRBV12-3 or TRBV12-4 and TRBJ2-3; D is perhaps TRBD2 (5 bases). This clonotype was obtained from a human donor who was either an allogeneic HSCT recipient or a stem cell or donor lymphocyte infusion donor (not recorded which). It is not recorded whose cells these are; they may come from a transplant donor. The CDR3 nucleotides read TGTGCCAGCAGTCAGAGGGCTCTGGATACGCAGTATTTT. Translation: CASSQRALDTQYF.